Presented here are 25 T cell receptor beta chains from one specimen sequenced in a study of T cell responses to AZD1222 COVID-19 vaccine. Clones were sequenced by immunoSEQ multiplex PCR, and TCRdb holds only the in-frame ones, with some missing. The sample contains about 54,000 clones, nearly 90% of which appear only once. The sequences come from peripheral blood, collected on day 0 of AZD1222 vaccination. Receptors originate from an adult in good health.

The J gene is TRBJ1-1, the V gene TRBV30, with D possibly being TRBD1 (6 bases). Germline CDR1 GTSNPN, CDR2 SVGIG (reference sequence). Trimming took off 5 bases at V and 1 base at J, with 11 bases between the two ends. There are 13 residues in the CDR3. This CDR3 reads CAWARQENTEAFF. The CDR3 DNA is TGTGCCTGGGCCCGACAGGAGAACACTGAAGCTTTCTTT.

The chain has TRBV11-2 and TRBJ2-7; 8 bases align to TRBD2. Germline lookup yields CDR1 SGHAT and CDR2 FQNNGV. The CDR3 spans 15 residues. The junction had 2 bases not matched to a gene; V was cut back by 1 base and J by 0 bases. CDR3 in DNA: TGTGCCAGCAGCTTAGCACTAGCGGACTCCTACGAGCAGTACTTC. Translation gives CASSLALADSYEQYF.

The chain uses TRBV19 and TRBJ1-3; D gene ambiguous. Germline V lookup: CDR1 LNHDA, CDR2 SQIVND (reference sequence). CDR3 size: 16 residues. V lost 5 bases and J lost 0, with 14 bases in between. The CDR3 sequence is CASSAWTRLSGNTIYF. CDR3 DNA sequence: TGTGCCAGTAGTGCCTGGACGCGCCTCTCTGGAAACACCATATATTTT.

This chain links TRBV5-1 with TRBJ2-3; 11 positions match TRBD2. Unmatched junction bases numbered 22, after V lost 7 bases and J lost 9 bases. The germline CDR1 and CDR2 sequences are SGHRS and YFSETQ. The CDR3 has 18 amino acids. The CDR3 region is CASSQGLAGGRPQITQYF. For the CDR3, the DNA is TGCGCCAGCTCCCAGGGGCTAGCGGGGGGACGCCCACAGATAACGCAGTATTTT.

This chain uses TRBV6-6 with TRBJ2-7; 8 positions match TRBD1. Germline V gene data show CDR1 as MNHNY and CDR2 as SVGAGI (reference sequence). The CDR3 totals 14 residues. The V segment lost 6 bases and the J segment 2 bases; nucleotides outside the gene matches: 6. The CDR3 DNA follows: TGTGCCAGCAGATGGCGGGACAGGACCTACGAGCAGTACTTC. Translating it yields CASRWRDRTYEQYF.

The CDR3 loop is CASSARMDQPQHF. CDR3 DNA: TGTGCCAGCAGCGCAAGGATGGATCAGCCCCAGCATTTT. This chain connects TRBV7-2 to TRBJ1-5; unclear D gene. V dropped 5 bases and J dropped 5 bases, with 10 bases sitting between them. This CDR3 spans 13 amino acids. CDR1 and CDR2 (germline): SGHTA, FQGNSA.

The J gene is TRBJ1-1, the V gene TRBV6-1; D remains unclear. The germline V and J ends were trimmed by 3 bases and 5 bases, with 10 bases remaining between them. Per germline, CDR1 MNHNS and CDR2 SASEGT. CDR3 length: 13 residues. The CDR3 DNA sequence: TGTGCCAGCAGTGAGGTAAAGGAAACTGAAGCTTTCTTT. This codes for CASSEVKETEAFF.

The gene calls are TRBV9 and TRBJ2-5, with 15 positions matching TRBD2. The CDR3 loop spans 17 amino acids. Germline V gene data show CDR1 as SGDLS and CDR2 as YYNGEE. Germline trimming cut 3 bases from V and 2 bases from J; bases unmatched to any gene: 5. The chain's CDR3 is CASSAGLAGGGQETQYF. The CDR3 DNA reads TGTGCCAGCAGCGCGGGACTAGCGGGGGGCGGTCAAGAGACCCAGTACTTC.

This clone was observed once. V usage is TRBV28 and J usage is TRBJ1-2; D unresolved. The CDR3 has 15 residues. V was shortened by 3 bases and J by 1 base, with 12 bases between the two germline ends. Per the germline V gene, CDR1 is MDHEN and CDR2 is SYDVKM. The CDR3: CASSLDSGYNYGYTF. CDR3 coding DNA: TGTGCCAGCAGTTTGGACTCGGGGTATAACTATGGCTACACCTTC.

The chain is built from TRBV19 and TRBJ1-6; D gene uncertain. This CDR3 spans 14 amino acids. Between the trimmed V and J ends, which lost 3 bases and 10 bases, there was a span of 13 bases. Per the germline V gene, CDR1 is LNHDA and CDR2 is SQIVND (reference sequence). The CDR3 nucleotides are TGTGCCAGTAGTATGGTAGGCTCCACCTCACCCCTCCACTTT. This sequence encodes CASSMVGSTSPLHF.

A remark on this clone: Additional DNA sequences in this sample encode the identical CDR3. This chain's CDR3 is CASSLSQGSYEQYF. CDR3 nucleotides: TGTGCCAGCAGCTTGTCACAGGGATCGTACGAGCAGTACTTC. V and J are TRBV7-9 and TRBJ2-7; D is perhaps TRBD1 (6 bases). V lost 3 bases and J 4 bases, leaving 13 bases between the germline ends. Germline V CDR1 and CDR2: SEHNR, FQNEAQ (reference sequence). The CDR3 runs 14 residues.

This clone turned up a few times. This chain connects TRBV18 to TRBJ1-5; 10 positions match TRBD1. CDR1 is KGHSH, CDR2 LQKENI, per germline. CDR3 length equals 15 residues. The trim removed 6 bases at V and 2 bases at J, leaving 4 bases unmatched. For the CDR3, the DNA is TGTGCCAGCTCGCAGACAGGGGGCGGCAATCAGCCCCAGCATTTT. It translates to CASSQTGGGNQPQHF. Combining the CDR3 with reference TRBV18 and TRBJ1-5 gives the whole variable domain NAGVMQNPRHLVRRRGQEARLRCSPMKGHSHVYWYRQLPEEGLKFMVYLQKENIIDESGMPKERFSAEFPKEGPSILRIQQVVRGDSAAYFCASSQTGGGNQPQHFGDGTRLSIL.

The count of this clone is one. The chain links TRBV7-9 to TRBJ2-1, with D possibly matching TRBD1 (6 bases). The V end was cut by 4 bases, the J end by 2 bases, with 12 bases between. Germline V CDR1 and CDR2: SEHNR, FQNEAQ (reference sequence). The CDR3 is 15 amino acids. In DNA, the CDR3 is TGTGCCAGCAGCTCTGCAGGGGCGACCTACAATGAGCAGTTCTTC. Amino acids: CASSSAGATYNEQFF.

The count of this clone is one. The chain is built from TRBV3-1 (or the pseudogene TRBV3-2) and TRBJ2-5; tentative D call: TRBD1 (6 bases). In germline, CDR1 is LGHDT, CDR2 YNNKEL (reference sequence). The CDR3 has 15 amino acids. The V end lost 4 bases, the J end lost 4 bases, and 16 bases lay between the germline ends. In DNA, the CDR3 is TGTGCCAGCAGCCCCTCGTCCCAGGGGACAGAGACCCAGTACTTC. Its protein product is CASSPSSQGTETQYF.

The rearrangement joins TRBV7-8 to TRBJ1-1, with D unclear. The CDR3 spans 16 residues. Trimming shortened V by 4 bases and J by 0 bases, and 15 bases separated the two germline ends. CDR1 is SGHVS and CDR2 is FQNEAQ in the germline V gene. The CDR3 DNA follows: TGTGCCAGCAGCTACCCAGCCGGCACCATGAACACTGAAGCTTTCTTT. Translating it yields CASSYPAGTMNTEAFF.

Here the CDR3 DNA reads TGCGCCAGCAGCCAAGCACAGGCAACTAATGAAAAACTGTTTTTT. Translating it yields CASSQAQATNEKLFF. The genes are TRBV4-3 and TRBJ1-4; possibly TRBD1 for D (5 bases). CDR1 and CDR2 (germline): LGHNA, YSLEER. V was trimmed by 1 base and J by 0 bases, leaving 6 bases between them. The CDR3 length is 15 residues.

This clone was seen once. V gene TRBV11-2 combines with J gene TRBJ2-7; no reliable D call. This CDR3 comprises 16 residues. Trimming shortened V by 0 bases and J by 8 bases, and 20 bases separated the two germline ends. CDR1 and CDR2 from the germline V gene are SGHAT and FQNNGV. CDR3 bases: TGTGCCAGCAGCTTAGATATTACGGCCGATCAAGGGCAGCAGTACTTC. This gives the protein CASSLDITADQGQQYF.

The chain links TRBV19 to TRBJ1-2, with D perhaps TRBD1 (5 bases). Looked up from germline, CDR1 is LNHDA and CDR2 is SQIVND (reference sequence). This CDR3 has 12 amino acids. The ends were cut back, 7 bases at V and 6 bases at J, with 12 bases in the middle. This CDR3 is CASMSGPHGYTF. The DNA of the CDR3 is TGTGCCAGTATGTCGGGACCGCATGGCTACACCTTC. The full variable domain, in which reference TRBV19 and TRBJ1-2 provide the parts outside the CDR3, is DGGITQSPKYLFRKEGQNVTLSCEQNLNHDAMYWYRQDPGQGLRLIYYSQIVNDFQKGDIAEGYSVSREKKESFPLTVTSAQKNPTAFYLCASMSGPHGYTFGSGTRLTVV.

The chain recombines TRBV11-3 with TRBJ2-5, with TRBD1 matching over 7 bases. Germline V gene data show CDR1 as SGHNT and CDR2 as YENEEA. The CDR3 loop spans 15 amino acids. V gave up 5 bases and J gave up 5 bases; unmatched junction bases: 11. The CDR3 protein is CASSRRGLVGETQYF. CDR3 DNA sequence: TGTGCCAGCAGCCGAAGGGGGCTCGTCGGGGAGACCCAGTACTTC.

The chain is built from TRBV5-5 and TRBJ2-3, with TRBD1 matching 9 bases. The CDR3 runs 17 residues. Germline loops: CDR1 SGHKS, CDR2 YYEKEE (reference sequence). With V trimmed by 3 bases and J by 0 bases, 8 bases remained unmatched. The CDR3 here is CASSSLTGTGSTDTQYF. The CDR3 region has the DNA TGTGCCAGCAGCTCCTTGACCGGGACAGGGAGCACAGATACGCAGTATTTT.

The chain joins TRBV7-3 to TRBJ2-7; D gene ambiguous. Germline V gene lookup returns CDR1 SGHTA and CDR2 FQGTGA. The CDR3 is 14 amino acids. V lost 6 bases and J lost 0, with 12 bases in between. The CDR3 sequence: CASRAGPSSYEQYF. CDR3 DNA sequence: TGTGCCAGCAGGGCAGGCCCCTCCTCCTACGAGCAGTACTTC.

The chain recombines TRBV9 with TRBJ2-4; perhaps TRBD1 as D (6 bases). The V end lost 3 bases, the J end lost 0 bases, and 10 bases lay between the germline ends. The CDR3 consists of 15 residues. CDR1 is SGDLS and CDR2 is YYNGEE in the germline V gene. The CDR3 loop reads CASSAGQLAKNIQYF. In DNA form, the CDR3 reads TGTGCCAGCAGCGCCGGACAGTTAGCCAAAAACATTCAGTACTTC.

The gene calls are TRBV6-5 and TRBJ1-2, with TRBD1 matching 9 bases. The J segment lost 4 bases and the V segment lost 5 bases, leaving 5 bases of the junction unmatched. CDR1 is MNHEY, CDR2 SVGAGI, per germline. The length of the CDR3 is 14 residues. CDR3 region: CASSTGQGLYGYTF. The CDR3, as DNA: TGTGCCAGCAGTACGGGACAGGGTCTCTATGGCTACACCTTC.

V gene TRBV5-5 combines with J gene TRBJ2-2; D is unresolved. The CDR3 covers 12 residues. Trimming took off 4 bases at V and 7 bases at J, with 8 bases between the two ends. Germline CDR1 and CDR2: SGHKS and YYEKEE (reference sequence). The CDR3 DNA reads as TGTGCCAGCAGCGCTGGGGTCGGGGAGCTGTTTTTT. Translation: CASSAGVGELFF.

The rearrangement links TRBV5-6 to TRBJ1-2, with D unclear. The V end lost 0 bases, the J end lost 4 bases, and 10 bases lay between the germline ends. Germline V gene lookup returns CDR1 SGHDT and CDR2 YYEEEE. The CDR3 runs to 14 residues. This CDR3 is CASSLGFSGYGYTF. CDR3 in DNA: TGTGCCAGCAGCTTGGGTTTCTCCGGCTATGGCTACACCTTC.